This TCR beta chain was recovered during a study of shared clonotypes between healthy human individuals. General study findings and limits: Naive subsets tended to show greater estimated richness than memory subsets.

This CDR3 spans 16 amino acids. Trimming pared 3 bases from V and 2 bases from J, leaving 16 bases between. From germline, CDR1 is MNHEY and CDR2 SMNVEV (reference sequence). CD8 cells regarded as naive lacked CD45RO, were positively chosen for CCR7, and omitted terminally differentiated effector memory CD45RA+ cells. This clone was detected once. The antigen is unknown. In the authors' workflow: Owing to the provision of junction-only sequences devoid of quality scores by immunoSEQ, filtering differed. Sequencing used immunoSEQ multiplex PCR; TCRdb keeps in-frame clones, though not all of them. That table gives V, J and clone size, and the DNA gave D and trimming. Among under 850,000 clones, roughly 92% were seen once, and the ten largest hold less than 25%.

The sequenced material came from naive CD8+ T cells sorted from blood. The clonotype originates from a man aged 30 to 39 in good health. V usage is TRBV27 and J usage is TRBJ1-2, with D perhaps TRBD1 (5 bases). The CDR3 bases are TGTGCCAGCAGTTTTACTGGGGGGAGACGAAACTATGGCTACACCTTC. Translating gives CASSFTGGRRNYGYTF.